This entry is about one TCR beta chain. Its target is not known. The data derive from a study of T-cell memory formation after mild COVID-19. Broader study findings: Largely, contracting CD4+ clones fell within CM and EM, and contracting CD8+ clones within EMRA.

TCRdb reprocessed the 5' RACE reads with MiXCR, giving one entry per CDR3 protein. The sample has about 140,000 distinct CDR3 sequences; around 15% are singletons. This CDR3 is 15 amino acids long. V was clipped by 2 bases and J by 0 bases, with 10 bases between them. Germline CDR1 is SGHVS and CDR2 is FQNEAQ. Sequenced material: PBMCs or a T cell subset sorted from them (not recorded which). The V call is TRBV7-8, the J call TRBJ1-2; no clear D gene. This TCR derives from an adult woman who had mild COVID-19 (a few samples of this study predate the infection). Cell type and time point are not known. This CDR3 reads CASSLPPTSNYGYTF. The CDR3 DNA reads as TGTGCCAGCAGCTTACCTCCCACCTCTAACTATGGCTACACCTTC.